Listed below are T cell receptor beta chains from one sample, sequenced in a study of cytomegalovirus exposure and HLA in healthy donors. Only in-frame clones appear in the TCRdb table, and some are missing; sequencing was by immunoSEQ multiplex PCR. The sample consists of almost 95,000 clones, more than 60% of them appearing once. The sequencing input was PBMCs. The source is a man aged 25-45 years in good health and CMV-seronegative. The CDR3 runs from the conserved cysteine through the conserved F or W. A D gene is named only where the DNA matches it firmly. A clone size is listed for some rows: how often the clone was seen (once, few, many), or a class if it is expanded.

CDR3aa,CDR3nt,v_gene,abundance,j_gene,d_gene,len
CASSLVQGGGYGRNNEQFF,TGCGCCAGCAGCTTGGTTCAGGGCGGAGGGTATGGACGAAACAATGAGCAGTTCTTC,TRBV5-1,.,TRBJ2-1,.,19
CASSLIAGGQGEQFF,TGTGCCAGCAGCCTTATAGCGGGAGGGCAGGGAGAGCAGTTCTTC,TRBV11-2,once,TRBJ2-1,TRBD2,15
CASSGVGRGYTGELFF,TGTGCCAGCAGCGGGGTTGGCAGGGGGTACACCGGGGAGCTGTTTTTT,TRBV7-8,.,TRBJ2-2,TRBD1,16
CASSQAGGGETQYF,TGTGCCAGCAGCCAAGCAGGGGGAGGAGAGACCCAGTACTTC,TRBV4-2,.,TRBJ2-5,.,14
CASSTDSGRVYNEQFF,TGTGCCAGCAGTACAGATAGCGGGAGGGTTTACAATGAGCAGTTCTTC,TRBV7-9,.,TRBJ2-1,TRBD2,16
CASSPHLRETQYF,TGTGCCAGCAGCCCCCATCTCAGGGAGACCCAGTACTTC,TRBV7-8,.,TRBJ2-5,.,13
CASSLELDRVGEQYF,TGTGCCAGCAGCTTAGAGCTGGACAGGGTGGGGGAGCAGTACTTC,TRBV7-2,.,TRBJ2-5,TRBD1,15
CASSRDREGYEQYF,TGTGCCAGCAGTAGGGACAGGGAAGGCTACGAGCAGTACTTC,TRBV2,.,TRBJ2-7,TRBD1,14
CASSEGPSKGQETQYF,TGTGCCAGCAGTGAAGGGCCTAGCAAGGGCCAAGAGACCCAGTACTTC,TRBV2,once,TRBJ2-5,.,16
CASSQMDRGSRYEQYF,TGTGCCAGCAGCCAGATGGACAGGGGGAGCCGCTACGAGCAGTACTTC,TRBV14,few,TRBJ2-7,TRBD1,16
CASSQDQGGQYF,TGCGCCAGCAGCCAAGATCAAGGGGGGCAGTACTTC,TRBV4-1,once,TRBJ2-7,.,12
CASSLNPGTAGYGYTF,TGTGCCAGCAGTTTGAATCCCGGGACAGCTGGTTATGGCTACACCTTC,TRBV7-8,few,TRBJ1-2,TRBD1,16
CASSFGRFYEQYF,TGTGCCAGCAGCTTCGGCAGGTTCTACGAGCAGTACTTC,TRBV11-1,once,TRBJ2-7,.,13
CASSLELSAGGWETQYF,TGTGCCAGCAGCTTAGAGCTGTCGGCGGGGGGGTGGGAGACCCAGTACTTC,TRBV7-2,once,TRBJ2-5,TRBD2,17
CASGGGGRIYEQYF,TGTGCCAGCGGGGGGGGCGGGAGGATCTACGAGCAGTACTTC,TRBV28,.,TRBJ2-7,TRBD2,14
CASSYVTGEKLFF,TGTGCCAGCAGTTATGTAACAGGGGAGAAACTGTTTTTT,TRBV6-5,.,TRBJ1-4,TRBD1,13
CASSPNRGDSSYEQYF,TGTGCCAGCAGCCCCAACAGGGGCGATAGCTCCTACGAGCAGTACTTC,TRBV5-6,.,TRBJ2-7,TRBD1,16
CASSLGLAGSSRTDTQYF,TGTGCCAGCAGCTTGGGACTAGCGGGGTCCTCGCGCACAGATACGCAGTATTTT,TRBV5-4,.,TRBJ2-3,TRBD2,18
CASSPQGQMNTEAFF,TGTGCCAGCAGCCCCCAGGGACAGATGAACACTGAAGCTTTCTTT,TRBV7-8,few,TRBJ1-1,TRBD1,15
CASSSEPGLANQETQYF,TGTGCCAGCAGCTCTGAGCCGGGACTAGCGAACCAAGAGACCCAGTACTTC,TRBV7-2,few,TRBJ2-5,TRBD2,17
CASSLAGANYEQYF,TGTGCCAGCAGCCTAGCTGGGGCGAACTACGAGCAGTACTTC,TRBV11-2,few,TRBJ2-7,.,14
CASSLEGGAGNTIYF,TGTGCCAGCAGCTTGGAGGGAGGGGCTGGAAACACCATATATTTT,TRBV5-6,.,TRBJ1-3,.,15
CSVESVTGQFGYTF,TGCAGTGTTGAATCGGTAACAGGGCAATTTGGCTACACCTTC,TRBV29-1,.,TRBJ1-2,.,14
CASSFRDRGSYEQYF,TGTGCCAGCAGCTTCCGGGACAGGGGCTCCTACGAGCAGTACTTC,TRBV7-9,few,TRBJ2-7,TRBD1,15
CASSRTGFSPPLHF,TGTGCCAGCAGTCGGACAGGGTTCTCGCCACCCCTCCACTTT,TRBV2,few,TRBJ1-6,TRBD1,14
CASVRQGANTDTQYF,TGTGCTAGTGTGAGACAGGGAGCCAACACAGATACGCAGTATTTT,TRBV12-5,.,TRBJ2-3,TRBD1,15
CSLERDPPWLYF,TGCAGCCTTGAGCGGGACCCCCCCTGGTTGTACTTC,TRBV29-1,.,TRBJ2-7,TRBD2,12
CASSPTLGNEQFF,TGTGCCAGCAGCCCCACCCTCGGGAATGAGCAGTTCTTC,TRBV7-9,once,TRBJ2-1,.,13
CASSSLGLAGGETQYF,TGTGCCAGCAGCTCCCTAGGACTAGCGGGTGGAGAGACCCAGTACTTC,TRBV7-2,.,TRBJ2-5,TRBD2,16
CASSLGGVYEQYF,TGCGCCAGCAGCTTGGGGGGCGTCTACGAGCAGTACTTC,TRBV5-1,.,TRBJ2-7,.,13
CASSLNRGTEAFF,TGTGCCAGCAGCTTAAATCGCGGGACTGAAGCTTTCTTT,TRBV11-2,.,TRBJ1-1,.,13
CASRSGTREYEQFF,TGTGCCAGCAGATCCGGGACTAGGGAGTATGAGCAGTTCTTC,TRBV28,.,TRBJ2-1,TRBD2,14
CASSQTQGKLFF,TGTGCCAGCAGTCAAACTCAGGGGAAACTGTTTTTT,TRBV6-1,.,TRBJ1-4,.,12
CASSSVQNYGYTF,TGTGCCAGCAGCTCGGTACAGAACTATGGCTACACCTTC,TRBV7-8,few,TRBJ1-2,.,13
CASSLVGQTVIGGYTF,TGTGCCAGCAGCTTAGTAGGACAGACAGTAATAGGTGGCTACACCTTC,TRBV7-2,few,TRBJ1-2,.,16
CASSLDPRNTEAFF,TGTGCCAGCAGCTTAGATCCCAGGAACACTGAAGCTTTCTTT,TRBV11-3,.,TRBJ1-1,.,14
CASSEPGDRVKNEQFF,TGTGCCAGCAGTGAGCCTGGGGACAGGGTAAAGAATGAGCAGTTCTTC,TRBV6-1,.,TRBJ2-1,TRBD1,16
CASTPRGSGTSYEQYF,TGTGCCAGCACTCCCCGTGGGAGCGGCACCTCCTACGAGCAGTACTTC,TRBV27,.,TRBJ2-7,.,16
CASSSLAGSLYQETQYF,TGTGCCAGCAGCTCACTAGCGGGCAGCCTTTACCAAGAGACCCAGTACTTC,TRBV5-4,.,TRBJ2-5,TRBD2,17
CASSVDRRETQYF,TGTGCCAGCAGCGTAGACAGACGGGAGACCCAGTACTTC,TRBV5-4,.,TRBJ2-5,.,13
CASTLGESTDTQYF,TGTGCCAGCACCTTGGGAGAGAGTACAGATACGCAGTATTTT,TRBV7-8,few,TRBJ2-3,.,14
CASSRSGGRTDTQYF,TGTGCCAGCAGTCGGAGCGGGGGCCGCACAGATACGCAGTATTTT,TRBV7-9,.,TRBJ2-3,TRBD2,15
CASSQTGLAGYQETQYF,TGTGCCAGCAGCCAAACAGGACTAGCGGGGTACCAAGAGACCCAGTACTTC,TRBV4-2,.,TRBJ2-5,TRBD2,17
CASSPSADTQYF,TGTGCCAGCTCGCCCTCGGCAGATACGCAGTATTTT,TRBV18,once,TRBJ2-3,.,12
CASSYRRVDYGYTF,TGTGCCAGCAGCTACCGCAGGGTCGACTATGGCTACACCTTC,TRBV7-2,few,TRBJ1-2,.,14
CASSGGTVGIYEQYF,TGTGCCAGCAGCGGCGGGACCGTGGGAATTTACGAGCAGTACTTC,TRBV28,.,TRBJ2-7,.,15
CASSIPAGYQPQHF,TGTGCCAGTTCCATTCCGGCGGGGTATCAGCCCCAGCATTTT,TRBV19,few,TRBJ1-5,.,14
CASSVNRVSYTF,TGCGCCAGCAGTGTAAACAGGGTCAGCTACACCTTC,TRBV10-1,.,TRBJ1-2,.,12
CASSEVAGGSNEQFF,TGTGCCAGCAGTGAAGTAGCGGGGGGCTCCAATGAGCAGTTCTTC,TRBV6-4,.,TRBJ2-1,TRBD2,15
CASSLVGVDTQYF,TGTGCCAGCAGCTTAGTCGGGGTAGATACGCAGTATTTT,TRBV7-9,few,TRBJ2-3,.,13
CAGSVESSARGEQYF,TGTGCCGGCAGCGTAGAGTCTAGCGCCCGTGGGGAGCAGTACTTC,TRBV9,.,TRBJ2-7,.,15
CASRTPGAYEQYF,TGTGCCAGCAGGACACCAGGGGCTTACGAGCAGTACTTC,TRBV6-5,.,TRBJ2-7,.,13
CASSLWTGLGTEAFF,TGTGCCAGCAGCCTATGGACAGGTTTAGGCACTGAAGCTTTCTTT,TRBV14,.,TRBJ1-1,TRBD1,15
CASSLLGRAGVGTDTQYF,TGCGCCAGCAGCCTCCTGGGTAGGGCGGGGGTAGGCACAGATACGCAGTATTTT,TRBV4-3,once,TRBJ2-3,TRBD2,18